The 7 T cell receptor beta chains below all came from one sample that was sequenced in a study of shared clonotypes between healthy human individuals. Using immunoSEQ multiplex PCR, the repertoire was profiled, and TCRdb retains in-frame clones only, with some absent. The sample records under 1,900,000 clones, approximately 98.5% being singletons. Sequenced: naive CD4+ T cells sorted from blood. Subset: CD45RA+ positively selected. The receptors come from a man aged 30-40 years in good health.

V and J are TRBV5-1 and TRBJ2-7; D tentatively reads TRBD1 or TRBD2 (6 bases each). V dropped 7 bases and J dropped 2 bases, with 16 bases sitting between them. In germline, CDR1 is SGHRS, CDR2 YFSETQ. The CDR3 runs 14 residues. The CDR3 is CASGGGTVPYEQYF. The CDR3 DNA reads TGCGCCAGCGGAGGGGGGACCGTCCCCTACGAGCAGTACTTC.

This clone was seen a single time. Other nucleotide sequences in the sample specify the same CDR3. The chain employs TRBV5-1 and TRBJ2-7; D perhaps matches TRBD2 (5 bases). The germline gives CDR1 SGHRS, CDR2 YFSETQ. CDR3 length: 12 residues. V gave up 3 bases and J gave up 4 bases, with 8 bases separating them. The CDR3 DNA is TGCGCCAGCAGCTCCGAGGGTTACGAGCAGTACTTC. Translation: CASSSEGYEQYF.

The gene calls are TRBV28 and TRBJ2-5; D uncertain. Germline V gene data show CDR1 as MDHEN and CDR2 as SYDVKM. CDR3 size: 13 residues. V dropped 1 base and J dropped 5 bases, with 8 bases sitting between them. The CDR3 DNA sequence: TGTGCCAGCAGTTTATCCGACTTCGAGACCCAGTACTTC. Its translation: CASSLSDFETQYF.

This chain links TRBV28 with TRBJ2-7; D is ambiguous. V was pared by 6 bases and J by 2 bases, with 11 bases between. The germline gives CDR1 MDHEN, CDR2 SYDVKM. The CDR3 length is 13 residues. The CDR3 nucleotides read TGTGCCAGCAGACCAAAATTTACCTACGAGCAGTACTTC. Its protein is CASRPKFTYEQYF.

The CDR3: CAISDSGSPSYEQYF. The DNA for the CDR3 is TGTGCCATCAGTGACTCAGGGTCCCCATCCTACGAGCAGTACTTC. This sequence joins TRBV10-3 and TRBJ2-7, with D perhaps TRBD1 (5 bases). The V end was cut by 3 bases, the J end by 1 base, with 13 bases between. CDR1 and CDR2 from the germline V gene are ENHRY and SYGVKD. CDR3 length equals 15 residues.

The chain is built from TRBV10-1 and TRBJ2-6; D gene uncertain. The CDR3 is 15 amino acids. The V gene lost 8 bases and the J gene lost 0 bases, with 11 bases spanning the gap. Germline V gives CDR1 WNHNN, CDR2 SYGVQD (reference sequence). CDR3 protein: CASPPASSGANVLTF. CDR3 sequence (DNA): TGCGCCAGCCCCCCCGCTTCCTCTGGGGCCAACGTCCTGACTTTC.

The chain couples TRBV19 to TRBJ1-5; D not resolved. The ends were cut back, 3 bases at V and 6 bases at J, with 24 bases in the middle. This CDR3 contains 18 residues. Germline values: CDR1 LNHDA, CDR2 SQIVND (reference sequence). The CDR3 sequence is CASSIAMGTERSAQPQHF. In DNA form, the CDR3 reads TGTGCCAGTAGTATCGCGATGGGCACGGAGAGATCGGCTCAGCCCCAGCATTTT.